This T cell receptor (beta chain) was observed in a study of vaccination and CD4 T cells after COVID-19. Study conclusions and caveats: No early post-infection timepoints were studied, and convalescent patients studied were relatively few.

Sequencing of cultured CD4+ T cell DNA used the Oncomine TCR Beta short-read assay. TCRdb passed the PCR reads through MiXCR, listing each CDR3 protein once. This sample carries roughly 14,000 distinct CDR3 sequences, about 50% of them seen once, and the ten largest clones take over 12%. This sample's treatment: roughly 11-day PBMC culture with coronavirus spike peptide pools or control peptides (ViraFEST assay). Germline V CDR1 and CDR2: MDHEN, SYDVKM. Trimming removed 6 bases from V and 1 base from J, with 10 bases in between. This CDR3 has 13 residues. In regard to this clonotype: No antigen is known for it.

The chain recombines TRBV28 with TRBJ2-7; D not certain. The TCR was taken from a human donor who had recovered from COVID-19. Input material: CD4+ T cells from blood, cultured in vitro. CDR3 in DNA: TGTGCCAGCAGATTGGCGCAGTCCTACGAGCAGTACTTC. The encoded protein is CASRLAQSYEQYF.